The 19 T cell receptor beta chains presented below share a single source sample, sequenced in a study of blood T cell repertoires in COVID-19. Measured with immunoSEQ multiplex PCR; TCRdb has only the in-frame clones, and not every one. The top ten clones hold 10% to 15% of a sample with more than 35,000 clones, roughly 90% of them seen once. Sequencing was done on a sample of peripheral blood. These receptors were obtained from a man in his 60s with active COVID-19.

The CDR3 DNA reads TGTGCCAGCAGTTACTTCGGGACAAACTACGAGCAGTACTTC. Translating it yields CASSYFGTNYEQYF. V and J are TRBV6-5 and TRBJ2-7; D may be TRBD1 (6 bases). The germline CDR1 and CDR2 sequences are MNHEY and SVGAGI. Trimming pared 1 base from V and 3 bases from J, leaving 10 bases between. This CDR3 is built from 14 residues.

This chain joins TRBV11-3 and TRBJ2-3; D possibly corresponds to TRBD2 (6 bases). The CDR3 consists of 16 residues. Germline values: CDR1 SGHNT, CDR2 YENEEA. Trimming left V 5 bases short and J 0 bases short, with 15 bases between. CDR3 region: CASSPGGAGSTDTQYF. CDR3 in DNA: TGTGCCAGCAGCCCCGGCGGGGCAGGCAGCACAGATACGCAGTATTTT.

V and J are TRBV7-8 and TRBJ2-1, with 10 bases lining up with TRBD2. The CDR3 sequence is 14 residues long. Trimming removed 1 base from V and 9 bases from J; junction bases left unmatched: 3. Germline-derived CDR1 and CDR2 are SGHVS and FQNEAQ. The CDR3 DNA sequence: TGTGCCAGCAGCTTAGGAAGCGGGAGGGCTGAGCAGTTCTTC. Translated, it gives CASSLGSGRAEQFF. Filled out from reference TRBV7-8 and TRBJ2-1, the complete variable domain reads GAGVSQSPRYKVAKRGQDVALRCDPISGHVSLFWYQQALGQGPEFLTYFQNEAQLDKSGLPSDRFFAERPEGSVSTLKIQRTQQEDSAVYLCASSLGSGRAEQFFGPGTRLTVL.

The CDR3 nucleotides are TGTGCCAGCAGCGGAGGGACAGGGGGCTTATACGAGCAGTACTTC. Translation gives CASSGGTGGLYEQYF. The genes are TRBV7-2 and TRBJ2-7, with 12 bases aligning to TRBD1. V was clipped by 5 bases and J by 4 bases; unmatched bases: 6. This CDR3 comprises 15 residues. Germline CDR1 and CDR2: SGHTA and FQGNSA.

V gene TRBV10-3 combines with J gene TRBJ1-1; D is perhaps TRBD1 (6 bases). The CDR3 is made up of 14 amino acids. Trimming removed 6 bases at V and 4 bases at J, with 15 bases between. Germline V gene lookup returns CDR1 ENHRY and CDR2 SYGVKD. The CDR3 DNA sequence: TGTGCCATCAGCCGACAGGCTCAAGGCACTGAAGCTTTCTTT. Its translation is CAISRQAQGTEAFF.

The V call is TRBV28, the J call TRBJ1-5; D gene uncertain. V lost 1 base and J 9 bases, leaving 7 bases between the germline ends. The germline CDR1 and CDR2 sequences are MDHEN and SYDVKM. This CDR3 comprises 12 residues. The CDR3 DNA is TGTGCCAGCAGTTTATCCCCCCGGCCCCAGCATTTT. It yields the protein CASSLSPRPQHF.

CDR3 coding DNA: TGTGCCAGCAGTTCCCCACAGGGGGGTGTGGAGACCCAGTACTTC. Amino acid sequence: CASSSPQGGVETQYF. V is TRBV6-2 or TRBV6-3 and J is TRBJ2-5, with 8 bases that match TRBD1. There are 15 residues in the CDR3. Germline lookup yields CDR1 MNHEY and CDR2 SVGEGT. V trimming: 4 bases; J trimming: 5 bases; junction bases outside the gene matches: 9.

A word on this clone: The same CDR3 can be traced to other DNA sequences in this sample. The rearrangement uses TRBV6-2 or TRBV6-3 and TRBJ1-6; D is uncertain. This CDR3 has 13 residues. Germline values: CDR1 MNHEY, CDR2 SVGEGT. V gave up 5 bases and J gave up 13 bases, with 15 bases separating them. The CDR3 sequence: CASSRALSFPLHF. CDR3 nucleotides: TGTGCCAGCAGTCGCGCTCTTAGTTTTCCCCTCCACTTT.

The chain is built from TRBV21-1 and TRBJ1-1; the DNA was not compared with TRBD1, the D call given in the table. TRBV21-1 is an annotated pseudogene. The CDR3 extends over 16 amino acids. CDR3 coding DNA: TGTGCCAGCAACCGACAAAATGAAGCCTTACAGCTCGAAGCTTTCTTT. It is translated as CASNRQNEALQLEAFF.

This chain uses TRBV6-2 or TRBV6-3 with TRBJ2-7, with a weak D call TRBD1 (6 bases). V dropped 6 bases and J dropped 3 bases, with 21 bases sitting between them. This CDR3 is built from 16 residues. Germline V CDR1 and CDR2: MNHEY, SVGEGT. CDR3 sequence (DNA): TGTGCCAGCAGCCCTCCGCCAAGACAGGTCCACTACGAGCAGTACTTC. This sequence encodes CASSPPPRQVHYEQYF.

V gene TRBV27 combines with J gene TRBJ1-3; 10 bases agree with TRBD1. V dropped 4 bases and J dropped 8; count of bases not matched to a gene: 11. The CDR3 extends over 16 amino acids. Germline loops: CDR1 MNHEY, CDR2 SMNVEV (reference sequence). CDR3 loop: CASSSSGTGVWDTIYF. The CDR3 DNA follows: TGTGCCAGCAGTTCCTCTGGGACAGGGGTCTGGGACACCATATATTTT.

The sample holds one count of this clone. The chain joins TRBV6-1 to TRBJ1-1; no clear D. Germline CDR1 reads MNHNS; CDR2 reads SASEGT. This CDR3 comprises 12 residues. V gave up 2 bases and J gave up 3 bases, with 4 bases separating them. CDR3 loop: CASSETYTEAFF. CDR3 DNA: TGTGCCAGCAGTGAAACATACACTGAAGCTTTCTTT.

The chain joins TRBV7-2 to TRBJ1-2; TRBD1 matches 7 bases. Germline CDR1 is SGHTA and CDR2 is FQGNSA. J lost 4 bases, V lost 5 bases, and 7 bases had no gene match. This CDR3 has 14 residues. The CDR3 sequence is CASSHSRGSYGYTF. CDR3 nucleotide sequence: TGTGCCAGCAGCCATTCCAGGGGGTCCTATGGCTACACCTTC.

There are a few counts of this clone. The V gene is TRBV4-1, the J gene TRBJ1-2, with 7 bases that match TRBD1. V dropped 2 bases and J dropped 0; count of bases not matched to a gene: 6. This CDR3 spans 16 amino acids. Germline values: CDR1 MGHRA, CDR2 YSYEKL. For the CDR3, the DNA is TGCGCCAGCAGCCAATCAGGGGGAACTACTAACTATGGCTACACCTTC. Translated, it gives CASSQSGGTTNYGYTF.

The chain links TRBV28 to TRBJ2-7; weak D call: TRBD2 (5 bases). Trimming removed 5 bases at V and 1 base at J, with 9 bases between. The V gene's germline CDR1 is MDHEN and CDR2 SYDVKM. The CDR3 spans 13 residues. Written as DNA, the CDR3 is TGTGCCAGCAGTCTCCTAGCATCCTACGAGCAGTACTTC. Translated: CASSLLASYEQYF.

The chain joins TRBV3-1 (or the pseudogene TRBV3-2) to TRBJ2-5; D uncertain. The CDR3 covers 12 residues. The ends were cut back, 4 bases at V and 5 bases at J, with 8 bases in the middle. The V gene's germline CDR1 is LGHDT and CDR2 YNNKEL (reference sequence). The CDR3 reads CASSPYGETQYF. The CDR3 nucleotides are TGTGCCAGCAGCCCATACGGGGAGACCCAGTACTTC.

V and J are TRBV11-2 and TRBJ2-5; TRBD1 is a possible D gene (5 bases). Germline V gene lookup returns CDR1 SGHAT and CDR2 FQNNGV. V was pared by 8 bases and J by 0 bases, with 13 bases between. CDR3 length equals 14 residues. The CDR3 coding sequence is TGTGCCAGCGGGGCTGGCAGCTACCAAGAGACCCAGTACTTC. Translating gives CASGAGSYQETQYF. Variable domain in full (rest from reference TRBV11-2 and TRBJ2-5): EAGVAQSPRYKIIEKRQSVAFWCNPISGHATLYWYQQILGQGPKLLIQFQNNGVVDDSQLPKDRFSAERLKGVDSTLKIQPAKLEDSAVYLCASGAGSYQETQYFGPGTRLLVL.

V and J are TRBV6-5 and TRBJ2-7; a weak D match, TRBD1 (5 bases). Trimming stripped 10 bases from V and 5 bases from J, with 18 bases between. The germline CDR1 and CDR2 sequences are MNHEY and SVGAGI. The CDR3 is 13 amino acids. This CDR3 is CATYTGAAHEQYF. DNA for the CDR3: TGTGCCACCTACACTGGGGCCGCCCACGAGCAGTACTTC.

The chain joins TRBV9 to TRBJ2-2; D is ambiguous. V was pared by 0 bases and J by 6 bases, with 6 bases between. CDR1 is SGDLS, CDR2 YYNGEE, per germline. CDR3 length: 13 amino acids. The CDR3 nucleotides read TGTGCCAGCAGCGTAGCTTTAGCCGGGGAGCTGTTTTTT. Protein sequence: CASSVALAGELFF. The whole variable domain, remainder taken from reference TRBV9 and TRBJ2-2, is DSGVTQTPKHLITATGQRVTLRCSPRSGDLSVYWYQQSLDQGLQFLIQYYNGEERAKGNILERFSAQQFPDLHSELNLSSLELGDSALYFCASSVALAGELFFGEGSRLTVL.